Described below is a single TCR beta chain sequence and its context. Per the original methods: Amplification of reference gene primers was used by the study to estimate nucleated cell counts. Method: immunoSEQ multiplex PCR; TCRdb's copy keeps in-frame clones and lacks some. Clonal size and the V and J genes are those of that table, whereas D and trimming came from the DNA. The data hold roughly 190,000 clones, with 82% observed a single time. This sample stems from a study of blood T cell repertoires in COVID-19. Study information: Researchers got acute and convalescent COVID-19 samples from the United States, Italy and Spain. PBMCs, B-cell-depleted T cells, or T cells were the source of the cDNA or gDNA that made up the material.

Trimming shortened V by 4 bases and J by 3 bases, and 11 bases separated the two germline ends. Germline lookup yields CDR1 SNHLY and CDR2 FYNNEI. This CDR3 has 14 residues. It was during active infection that Seattle patients were enrolled and then longitudinally followed. The chain carries TRBV2 and TRBJ2-3, with D possibly matching TRBD2 (6 bases). This TCR was recovered from a woman aged 60-75 years with COVID-19, enrolled during active disease. Sequencing used peripheral blood. The CDR3 region is CASSGAGRTDTQYF. The CDR3 DNA is TGTGCCAGCAGTGGGGCGGGGCGAACAGATACGCAGTATTTT.